This T cell receptor beta chain was found in a study of blood T cell repertoires in COVID-19 (dated by TCRdb to about 2020). Regarding the complete study: Collaborator samples came from the United States, Italy and Spain and covered acute and convalescent phases of COVID-19. The material from the prospective study consisted of cDNA or gDNA derived from T cells, B-cell-depleted T cells, or PBMCs. Subjects who had been exposed to COVID-19, were actively infected with it, or had recovered from it provided the deeply sampled blood TCRbeta repertoires that made up the dataset. The repertoires were made available in a free public database intended to serve as a resource for research on the immune response to SARS-CoV-2. The samples were drawn from two sources: the first 160 participants of the ongoing ImmuneRACE study, and 1,000 to 1,500 subjects contributed by 6 global collaborators. Sample metadata almost always included a de-identified subject ID, COVID-19 status, age in years and sex. Where HLA class I and class II types were available, the types were taken from metadata supplied by the sample provider, not from assay-based typing. Overall results and qualifications from the work: Clinical and demographic metadata were provided uncurated, with the amount varying by source and participant.

Germline trimming amounts to 4 bases on V and 2 bases on J, with 6 as the count of junction bases outside the gene matches. Spanning cysteine to phenylalanine, the CDR3 consists of 16 amino acids. Only the CDR3 portion is preserved as DNA: 48 bases, with reading frame beginning at the first base. CDR1 SGHDN and CDR2 FVKESK were looked up in the germline V gene. Whole blood was collected in K2EDTA tubes by collaborating institutions according to the institutions' own protocols. For TCRbeta analysis, collaborator samples were shipped as frozen whole blood, as isolated PBMCs, or as DNA extracted from either sample type. The immunoSEQ Assay, a bias-controlled multiplex PCR, was used to amplify TCRbeta CDR3 regions from genomic DNA. The published analysis was carried out like this. Nucleated cell counts per sample were estimated from amplification of reference gene primers within the assay. To quantify the absolute abundance of each unique TCRbeta CDR3 rearrangement, sequence reads were collapsed and filtered. For each sample, productive Simpson clonality was calculated as the square root of Simpson's diversity index across productive rearrangements. In its TCRdb copy, this immuneACCESS table keeps in-frame sequences only and misses some clones. Where compared with another copy, unresolved V genes explain less than half of these, and the others have no known cause. That table is the source of V, J and clone size, and D and trimming were worked out from the DNA. The sample table shows 200,000 to 300,000 clones, and more than 85% are seen once. The biggest ten clones account for 5.5% to 7.5% of the sample.

As regards this clone: There is no known antigen for this receptor. No base quality information exists; no much larger clone differs at one position.

The chain was built from TRBV14 and TRBJ2-3, and TRBD2 aligns with 10 junction nucleotides. Sequencing was done on a sample of peripheral blood. The sequence was collected from a woman between 65 and 79 years old with active or convalescent COVID-19. The CDR3 loop reads CASSPELAGNTDTQYF. The nucleotide sequence reads as follows: TGTGCCAGCAGCCCAGAACTAGCGGGGAACACAGATACGCAGTATTTT.